This entry lists 4 T cell receptor beta chains sequenced from one sample in a study of shared clonotypes between healthy human individuals. Repertoires were generated with immunoSEQ multiplex PCR, while TCRdb's copy carries only in-frame clones and drops some. The table has 2 million to 2.5 million clones, about nine tenths seen once. The material sequenced was naive CD4+ T cells from PBMCs. The sample's subset: CD45RA+ positively selected. The source of these receptors is a man younger than 35 in good health. Some clones in this sample may be carry-over from other donors' samples.

CDR3: CASSVGGQNGELFF. The DNA for the CDR3 is TGTGCCAGCTCTGTGGGAGGGCAAAACGGGGAGCTGTTTTTT. This rearrangement joins TRBV28 to TRBJ2-2; 7 bases line up with TRBD2. Germline CDR1 MDHEN, CDR2 SYDVKM. The CDR3 is 14 residues long. V lost 8 bases, J lost 7 bases, and 10 bases stayed unmatched.

V usage is TRBV6-6 and J usage is TRBJ1-5; 8 bases match TRBD1. The length of the CDR3 is 16 residues. Unmatched junction bases numbered 8, after V lost 0 bases and J lost 7 bases. The germline CDR1 and CDR2 sequences are MNHNY and SVGAGI (reference sequence). The CDR3 loop is CASSYSQGATRQPQHF. In DNA form, the CDR3 reads TGTGCCAGCAGTTACTCTCAGGGGGCGACTAGACAGCCCCAGCATTTT.

The chain links TRBV27 to TRBJ1-1; D gene uncertain. This CDR3 contains 14 residues. Germline-derived CDR1 and CDR2 are MNHEY and SMNVEV (reference sequence). V lost 7 bases and J lost 1, with 13 bases in between. The CDR3: CASKELQTNTEAFF. DNA for the CDR3: TGTGCCAGCAAGGAACTGCAAACGAACACTGAAGCTTTCTTT.

The chain employs TRBV6-5 and TRBJ2-7; D gene ambiguous. This CDR3 region has 11 residues. CDR1 is MNHEY and CDR2 is SVGAGI in the germline V gene. V dropped 4 bases and J dropped 5 bases, with 6 bases sitting between them. The CDR3 nucleotides read TGTGCCAGCAGTTCCGTCCACGAGCAGTACTTC. Translated, it gives CASSSVHEQYF.